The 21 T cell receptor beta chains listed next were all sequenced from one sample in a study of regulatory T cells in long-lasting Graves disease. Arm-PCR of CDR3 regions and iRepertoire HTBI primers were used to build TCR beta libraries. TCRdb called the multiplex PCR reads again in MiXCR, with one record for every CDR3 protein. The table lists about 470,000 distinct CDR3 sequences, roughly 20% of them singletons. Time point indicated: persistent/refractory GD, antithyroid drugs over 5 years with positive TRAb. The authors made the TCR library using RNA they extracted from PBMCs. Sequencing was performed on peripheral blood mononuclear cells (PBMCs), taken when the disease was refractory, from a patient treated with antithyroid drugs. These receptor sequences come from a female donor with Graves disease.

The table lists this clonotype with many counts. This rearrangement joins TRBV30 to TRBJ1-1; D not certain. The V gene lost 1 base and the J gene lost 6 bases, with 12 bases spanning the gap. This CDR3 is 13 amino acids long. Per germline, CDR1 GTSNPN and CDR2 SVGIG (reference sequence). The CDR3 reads CAWSEYSGAEAFF. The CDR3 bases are TGTGCCTGGAGTGAATACAGCGGGGCTGAAGCTTTCTTT.

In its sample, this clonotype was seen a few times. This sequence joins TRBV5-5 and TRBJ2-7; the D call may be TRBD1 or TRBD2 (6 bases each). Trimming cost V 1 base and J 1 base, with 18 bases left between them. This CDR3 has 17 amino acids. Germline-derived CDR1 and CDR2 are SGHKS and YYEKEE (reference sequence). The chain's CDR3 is CASSLWGAGQRSYEQYF. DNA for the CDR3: TGTGCCAGCAGCTTGTGGGGGGCCGGACAGCGTTCCTACGAGCAGTACTTC. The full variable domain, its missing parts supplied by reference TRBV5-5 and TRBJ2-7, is DAGVTQSPTHLIKTRGQQVTLRCSPISGHKSVSWYQQVLGQGPQFIFQYYEKEERGRGNFPDRFSARQFPNYSSELNVNALLLGDSALYLCASSLWGAGQRSYEQYFGPGTRLTVT.

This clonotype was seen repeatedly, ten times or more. The CDR3 spells CASRGQGRQAFF. Here the CDR3 DNA reads TGCGCCAGCAGAGGACAGGGCCGTCAAGCTTTCTTT. The rearrangement links TRBV5-1 to TRBJ1-1; TRBD1 matches 8 bases. With V trimmed by 5 bases and J by 9 bases, 6 bases remained unmatched. The CDR3 is made up of 12 amino acids. Germline V CDR1 and CDR2: SGHRS, YFSETQ.

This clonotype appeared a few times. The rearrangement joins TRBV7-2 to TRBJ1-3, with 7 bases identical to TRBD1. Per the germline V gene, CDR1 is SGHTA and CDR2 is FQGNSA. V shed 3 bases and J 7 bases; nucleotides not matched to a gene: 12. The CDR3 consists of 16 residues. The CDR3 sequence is CASSFPGGGALNTIYF. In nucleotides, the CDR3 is TGTGCCAGCAGCTTCCCAGGGGGAGGCGCTTTGAACACCATATATTTT.

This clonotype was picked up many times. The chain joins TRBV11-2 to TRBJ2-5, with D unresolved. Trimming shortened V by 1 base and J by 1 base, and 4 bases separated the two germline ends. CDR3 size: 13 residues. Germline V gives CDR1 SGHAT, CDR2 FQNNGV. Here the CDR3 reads CASSLVAQETQYF. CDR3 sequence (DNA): TGTGCCAGCAGCTTAGTCGCCCAAGAGACCCAGTACTTC.

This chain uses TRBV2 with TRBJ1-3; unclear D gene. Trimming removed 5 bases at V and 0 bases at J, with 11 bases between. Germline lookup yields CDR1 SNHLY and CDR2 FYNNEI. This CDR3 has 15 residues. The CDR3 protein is CASSYNRASGNTIYF. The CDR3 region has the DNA TGTGCCAGCAGTTATAACCGAGCCTCTGGAAACACCATATATTTT.

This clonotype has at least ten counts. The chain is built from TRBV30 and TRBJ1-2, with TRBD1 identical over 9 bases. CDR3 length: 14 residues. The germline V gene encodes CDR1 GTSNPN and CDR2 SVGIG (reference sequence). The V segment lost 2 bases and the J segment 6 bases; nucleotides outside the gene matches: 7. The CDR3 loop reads CAWSFTGGADGYTF. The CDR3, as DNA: TGTGCCTGGAGTTTTACAGGGGGCGCGGATGGCTACACCTTC.

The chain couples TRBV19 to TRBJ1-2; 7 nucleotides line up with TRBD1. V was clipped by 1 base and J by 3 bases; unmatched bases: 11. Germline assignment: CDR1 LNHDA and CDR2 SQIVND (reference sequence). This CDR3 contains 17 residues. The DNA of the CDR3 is TGTGCCAGTAGTATAGCGGTCGACAGGGATGGTTACTATGGCTACACCTTC. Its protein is CASSIAVDRDGYYGYTF.

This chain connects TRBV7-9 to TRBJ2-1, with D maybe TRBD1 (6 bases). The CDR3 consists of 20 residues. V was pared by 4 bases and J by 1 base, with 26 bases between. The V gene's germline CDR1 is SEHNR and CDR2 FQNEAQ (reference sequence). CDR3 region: CASSSRKGSRTDQSYNEQFF. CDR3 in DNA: TGTGCCAGCAGCTCCCGAAAAGGATCGCGGACAGATCAGTCCTACAATGAGCAGTTCTTC.

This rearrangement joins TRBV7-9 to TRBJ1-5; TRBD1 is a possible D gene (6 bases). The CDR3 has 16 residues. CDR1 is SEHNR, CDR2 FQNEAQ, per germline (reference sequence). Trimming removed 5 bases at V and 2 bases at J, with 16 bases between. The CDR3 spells CASSPRGDGGNQPQHF. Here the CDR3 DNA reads TGTGCCAGCAGCCCGAGGGGGGACGGCGGCAATCAGCCCCAGCATTTT.

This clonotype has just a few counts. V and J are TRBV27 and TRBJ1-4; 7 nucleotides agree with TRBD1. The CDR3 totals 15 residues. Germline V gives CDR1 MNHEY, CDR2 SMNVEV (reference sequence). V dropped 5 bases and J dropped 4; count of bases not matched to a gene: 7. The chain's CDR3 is CASSPGGVFNEKLFF. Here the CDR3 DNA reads TGTGCCAGCAGTCCAGGGGGAGTGTTTAATGAAAAACTGTTTTTT.

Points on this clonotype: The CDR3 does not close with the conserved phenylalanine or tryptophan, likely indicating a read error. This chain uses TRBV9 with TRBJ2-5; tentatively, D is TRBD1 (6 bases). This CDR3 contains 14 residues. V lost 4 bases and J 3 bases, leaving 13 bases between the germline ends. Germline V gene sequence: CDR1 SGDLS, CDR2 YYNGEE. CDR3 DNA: TGTGCCAGCAGCAACCGGGACAATGAAGAGACCCAGTACTCC. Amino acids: CASSNRDNEETQYS.

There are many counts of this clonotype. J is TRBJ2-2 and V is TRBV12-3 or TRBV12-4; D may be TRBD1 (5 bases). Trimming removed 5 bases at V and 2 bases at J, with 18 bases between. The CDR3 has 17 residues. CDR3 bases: TGTGCCAGCAGTCTAGGCAGGGAACCCTCAAACACCGGGGAGCTGTTTTTT. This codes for CASSLGREPSNTGELFF.

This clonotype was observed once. The CDR3 spells CASSQDWGGSYEQYF. CDR3 nucleotides: TGTGCCAGCAGCCAAGATTGGGGTGGCTCCTACGAGCAGTACTTC. The rearrangement joins TRBV4-2 to TRBJ2-7; unclear D gene. The CDR3 spans 15 residues. The V end lost 0 bases, the J end lost 0 bases, and 9 bases lay between the germline ends. Germline loops: CDR1 LGHNA, CDR2 YNFKEQ.

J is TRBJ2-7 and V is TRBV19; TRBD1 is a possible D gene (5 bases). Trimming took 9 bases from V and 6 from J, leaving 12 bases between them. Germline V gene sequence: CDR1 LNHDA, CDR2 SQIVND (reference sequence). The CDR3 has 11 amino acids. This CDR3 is CARGTRGEQYF. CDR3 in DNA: TGTGCCAGGGGCACAAGGGGCGAGCAGTACTTC. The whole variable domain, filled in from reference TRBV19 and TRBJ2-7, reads DGGITQSPKYLFRKEGQNVTLSCEQNLNHDAMYWYRQDPGQGLRLIYYSQIVNDFQKGDIAEGYSVSREKKESFPLTVTSAQKNPTAFYLCARGTRGEQYFGPGTRLTVT.

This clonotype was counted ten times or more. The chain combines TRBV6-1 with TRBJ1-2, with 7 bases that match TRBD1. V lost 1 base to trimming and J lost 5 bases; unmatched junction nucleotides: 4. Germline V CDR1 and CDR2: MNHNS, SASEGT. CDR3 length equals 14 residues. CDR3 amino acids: CASSEEDRPYGYTF. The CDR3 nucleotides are TGTGCCAGCAGTGAAGAGGACAGGCCTTATGGCTACACCTTC.

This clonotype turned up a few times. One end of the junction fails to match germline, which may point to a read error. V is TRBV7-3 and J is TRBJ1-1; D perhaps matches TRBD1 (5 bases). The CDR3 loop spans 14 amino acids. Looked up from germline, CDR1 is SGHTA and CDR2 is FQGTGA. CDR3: CASSLTPGDPEASF. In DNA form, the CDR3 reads TGTGCCAGCAGCTTAACGCCGGGGGACCCTGAAGCTTCCTTT.

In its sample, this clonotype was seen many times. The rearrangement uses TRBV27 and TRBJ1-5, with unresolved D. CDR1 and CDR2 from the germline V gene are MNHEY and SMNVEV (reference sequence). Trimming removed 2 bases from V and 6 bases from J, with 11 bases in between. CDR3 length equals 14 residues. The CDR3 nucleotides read TGTGCCAGCAGTTTAGTCCCCCATACTCAGCCCCAGCATTTT. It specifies CASSLVPHTQPQHF.

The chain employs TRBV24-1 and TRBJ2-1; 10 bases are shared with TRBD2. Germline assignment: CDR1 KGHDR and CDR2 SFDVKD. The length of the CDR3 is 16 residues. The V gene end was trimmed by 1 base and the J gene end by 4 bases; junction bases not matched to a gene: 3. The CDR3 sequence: CATSDFGLADYNEQFF. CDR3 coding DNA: TGTGCCACCAGTGATTTCGGACTAGCGGATTACAATGAGCAGTTCTTC.

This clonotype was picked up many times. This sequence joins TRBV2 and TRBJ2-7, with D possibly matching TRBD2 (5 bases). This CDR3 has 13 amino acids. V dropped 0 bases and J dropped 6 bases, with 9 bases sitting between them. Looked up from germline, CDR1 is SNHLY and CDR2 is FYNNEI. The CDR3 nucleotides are TGTGCCAGCAGTGAAGCGCGGGCTGGCGAGCAGTACTTC. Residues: CASSEARAGEQYF.

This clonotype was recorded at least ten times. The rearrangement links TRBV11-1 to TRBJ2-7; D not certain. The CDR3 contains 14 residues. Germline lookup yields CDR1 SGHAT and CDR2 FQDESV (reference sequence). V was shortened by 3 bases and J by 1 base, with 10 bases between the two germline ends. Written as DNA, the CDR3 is TGTGCCAGCAGCTTTGATGCCTCATCCTACGAGCAGTACTTC. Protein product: CASSFDASSYEQYF. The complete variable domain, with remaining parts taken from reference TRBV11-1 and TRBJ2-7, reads EAEVAQSPRYKITEKSQAVAFWCDPISGHATLYWYRQILGQGPELLVQFQDESVVDDSQLPKDRFSAERLKGVDSTLKIQPAELGDSAMYLCASSFDASSYEQYFGPGTRLTVT.